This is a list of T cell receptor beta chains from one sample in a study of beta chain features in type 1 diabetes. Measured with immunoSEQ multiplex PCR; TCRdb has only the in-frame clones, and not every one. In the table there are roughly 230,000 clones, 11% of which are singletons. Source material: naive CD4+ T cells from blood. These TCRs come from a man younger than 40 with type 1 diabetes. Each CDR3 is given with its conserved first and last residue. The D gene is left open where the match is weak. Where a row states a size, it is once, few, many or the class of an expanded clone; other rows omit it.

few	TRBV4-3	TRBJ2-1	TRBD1	CASSQDETGSNEQFF	TGCGCCAGCAGCCAAGACGAGACAGGGTCCAATGAGCAGTTCTTC
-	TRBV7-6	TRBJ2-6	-	CASSLLPGIAVLTF	TGTGCCAGCAGCTTGTTGCCAGGGATCGCCGTCCTGACTTTC
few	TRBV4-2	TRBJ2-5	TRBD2	CASSQGTSGEQSETQYF	TGTGCCAGCAGCCAAGGGACTAGCGGGGAGCAGTCAGAGACCCAGTACTTC
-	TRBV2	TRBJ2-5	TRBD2	CASSVAGGAQYF	TGTGCCAGCAGCGTGGCCGGGGGGGCCCAGTACTTC
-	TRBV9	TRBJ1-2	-	CASSVRGGGYTF	TGTGCCAGCAGCGTCAGAGGGGGTGGCTACACCTTC
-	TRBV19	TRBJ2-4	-	CASSIGRHKNIQYF	TGTGCCAGTAGTATTGGGAGACACAAAAACATTCAGTACTTC
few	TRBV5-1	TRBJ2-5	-	CASSLAPGGQETQYF	TGCGCCAGCAGCTTGGCCCCCGGCGGCCAAGAGACCCAGTACTTC
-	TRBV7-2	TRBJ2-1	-	CATGKVHEQFF	TGTGCCACCGGGAAGGTTCATGAGCAGTTCTTC
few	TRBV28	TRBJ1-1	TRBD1	CASSPGQGITEAFF	TGTGCCAGCAGCCCGGGACAGGGGATCACTGAAGCTTTCTTT
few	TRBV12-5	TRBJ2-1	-	CASGLPQGYNEQFF	TGTGCTAGTGGTTTGCCTCAGGGGTACAATGAGCAGTTCTTC
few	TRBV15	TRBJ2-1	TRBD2	CATSRTRTSGGTYNEQFF	TGTGCCACCAGCAGAACTCGGACTAGCGGGGGCACCTACAATGAGCAGTTCTTC
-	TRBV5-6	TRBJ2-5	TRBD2	CASSSGTSGGVTQYF	TGTGCCAGCAGCTCCGGGACTAGCGGGGGAGTGACCCAGTACTTC
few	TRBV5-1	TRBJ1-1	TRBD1	CASSLQGQALNTEAFF	TGCGCCAGCAGCTTACAAGGACAGGCGCTAAACACTGAAGCTTTCTTT
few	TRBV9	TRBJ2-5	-	CASSERGGTPGGVQETQYF	TGTGCCAGCAGCGAGAGGGGGGGGACTCCTGGAGGGGTCCAAGAGACCCAGTACTTC
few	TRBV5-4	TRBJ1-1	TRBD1	CASSFRDRMNTEAFF	TGTGCCAGCAGCTTCCGGGACAGAATGAACACTGAAGCTTTCTTT
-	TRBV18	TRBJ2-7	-	CASSRDIRVEQYF	TGTGCCAGCTCACGGGACATCCGGGTAGAGCAGTACTTC
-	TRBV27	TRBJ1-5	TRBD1	CASSSGTGASQPQHF	TGTGCCAGCAGTTCCGGGACAGGGGCGAGTCAGCCCCAGCATTTT
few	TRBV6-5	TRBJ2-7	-	CASTAGTAPYEQYF	TGTGCCAGCACCGCGGGGACAGCACCTTACGAGCAGTACTTC
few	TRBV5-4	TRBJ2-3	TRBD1	CASSRKGADDTQYF	TGTGCCAGCAGCAGAAAGGGGGCGGATGATACGCAGTATTTT
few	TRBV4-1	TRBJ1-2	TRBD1	CASSQPGTGKHTF	TGCGCCAGCAGCCAACCCGGGACAGGGAAGCACACCTTC
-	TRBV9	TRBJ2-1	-	CASSAAGESYNEQFF	TGTGCCAGCAGCGCCGCCGGGGAAAGCTACAATGAGCAGTTCTTC
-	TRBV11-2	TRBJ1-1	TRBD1	CASSARTGGKAFF	TGTGCCAGCAGTGCGAGGACAGGGGGTAAAGCTTTCTTT
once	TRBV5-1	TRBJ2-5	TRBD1	CASSLVTGGKETQYF	TGCGCCAGCAGCTTGGTGACAGGGGGCAAAGAGACCCAGTACTTC
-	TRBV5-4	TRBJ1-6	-	CASSLLGPVNSPLHF	TGTGCCAGCAGCTTGTTGGGCCCAGTTAATTCACCCCTCCACTTT
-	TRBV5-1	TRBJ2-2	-	CASRTGGARRTGELFF	TGCGCCAGCCGTACAGGGGGGGCGCGGAGGACCGGGGAGCTGTTTTTT
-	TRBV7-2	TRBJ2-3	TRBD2	CASSLVGGTSTDTQYF	TGTGCCAGCAGCTTAGTGGGAGGGACTAGCACAGATACGCAGTATTTT
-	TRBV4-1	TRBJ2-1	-	CASSQGFLDNEQFF	TGCGCCAGCAGCCAAGGTTTTCTCGACAATGAGCAGTTCTTC
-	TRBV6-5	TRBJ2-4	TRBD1	CASSYSGQGLYIQYF	TGTGCCAGCAGTTACTCGGGACAGGGTTTATACATTCAGTACTTC
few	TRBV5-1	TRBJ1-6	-	CASSLAGISPLHF	TGCGCCAGCAGCCTTGCGGGGATCTCACCCCTCCACTTT
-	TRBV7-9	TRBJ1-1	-	CASSSIGDNTEAFF	TGTGCCAGCAGCTCCATCGGGGATAACACTGAAGCTTTCTTT
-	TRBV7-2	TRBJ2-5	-	CAAGDFTLETQYF	TGTGCCGCCGGGGACTTTACTTTAGAGACCCAGTACTTC
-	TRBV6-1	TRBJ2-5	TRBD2	CASRPGLASETQYF	TGTGCCAGCAGGCCGGGACTAGCGTCAGAGACCCAGTACTTC
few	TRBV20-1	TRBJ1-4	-	CSALREKLFF	TGCAGTGCCCTCCGGGAAAAACTGTTTTTT
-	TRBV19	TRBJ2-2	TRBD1	CASSIRGQIRELFF	TGTGCCAGTAGTATCAGGGGGCAAATTAGGGAGCTGTTTTTT
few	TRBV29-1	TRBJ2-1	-	CSVPPPGSYNEQFF	TGCAGCGTTCCCCCCCCGGGCTCCTACAATGAGCAGTTCTTC
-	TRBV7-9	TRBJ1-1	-	CASGYRQAETEAFF	TGTGCCAGCGGATACCGACAGGCCGAGACCGAAGCTTTCTTT
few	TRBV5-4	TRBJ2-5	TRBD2	CASSMGIAGLQETQYF	TGTGCCAGCAGCATGGGGATAGCGGGGTTACAAGAGACCCAGTACTTC
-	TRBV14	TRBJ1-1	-	CASSQEAGAMNTEAFF	TGTGCCAGCAGCCAAGAGGCAGGGGCGATGAACACTGAAGCTTTCTTT
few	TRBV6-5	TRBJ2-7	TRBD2	CASRLSAGGTYEQYF	TGTGCCAGCAGACTTTCGGCGGGGGGGACCTACGAGCAGTACTTC
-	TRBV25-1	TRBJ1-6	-	CASSEYLDNSPLHF	TGTGCCAGCAGTGAATACCTCGATAATTCACCCCTCCACTTT
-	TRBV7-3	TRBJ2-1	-	CASSPSGGNYNEQFF	TGTGCCAGCAGCCCCTCGGGGGGCAACTACAATGAGCAGTTCTTC
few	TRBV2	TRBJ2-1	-	CASTRWAFDEQFF	TGTGCCAGCACCCGCTGGGCGTTCGATGAGCAGTTCTTC
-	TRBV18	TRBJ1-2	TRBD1	CASSPTFSRGQGIYGYTF	TGTGCCAGCTCACCCACCTTCTCCCGCGGACAGGGGATTTATGGCTACACCTTC
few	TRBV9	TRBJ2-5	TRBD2	CASSAGGGETQYF	TGTGCCAGCAGCGCGGGGGGAGGAGAGACCCAGTACTTC
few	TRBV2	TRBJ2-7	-	CASSEQGYNYEQYF	TGTGCCAGCAGTGAACAGGGTTACAACTACGAGCAGTACTTC
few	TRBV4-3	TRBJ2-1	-	CASSQEYNRVQFF	TGCGCCAGCAGCCAAGAATACAACCGGGTCCAGTTCTTC
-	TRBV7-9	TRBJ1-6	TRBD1	CASSDRVGSPLHF	TGTGCCAGCAGCGACAGGGTGGGTTCACCCCTCCACTTT